This TCR beta chain was sequenced during a study of tumor-infiltrating lymphocytes in primary liver carcinoma. Study-wide context: Sequenced samples came back with roughly 3.65 to 7.13 million productive TCRbeta reads, and the counts looked alike across tissue types. The study's findings and limits: Pairs comparing tumor with adjacent tissue or blood overlapped less than pairs drawn from tumor regions.

This clonotype has only one observation. Its antigen remains unknown. Germline values: CDR1 DFQATT, CDR2 SNEGSKA (reference sequence). This CDR3 is 14 amino acids long. Both RNA and DNA were isolated together from approximately 20-30 mg of bulk tissue that had not been sorted. Each tumor was sampled at four poles and its centre. Reverse transcription of roughly 0.45 ug total RNA with a constant-region primer produced TCR beta cDNA. Libraries covering TCR beta were generated through three nested multiplex PCR rounds (using a slightly modified ARM-PCR). For 10 cycles apiece, the opening two PCR rounds ran with TRBV1-TRBV30 forward primers and a C-beta reverse primer. TCRdb itself ran the multiplex PCR reads through MiXCR, one entry per CDR3 protein. The sample includes about 97,000 distinct CDR3 sequences, approximately 70% of them seen just once.

Material for sequencing was liver tumor tissue from sampling region 2. Subset reported: tumor region T2, inferior pole. This receptor was obtained from a woman aged 60-70 years with primary liver carcinoma and hepatitis B virus infection. The chain couples TRBV20-1 to TRBJ2-2; 8 positions match TRBD1. The CDR3 DNA reads TGCATTGCGGGCGGACAGGGAAGGACCGGGGAGCTGTTTTTT. Translating it yields CIAGGQGRTGELFF.